This T cell receptor beta chain was captured in a study of T cells in localized non-small cell lung cancer. There are 12 residues in the CDR3. CDR1 is SEHNR, CDR2 FQNEAQ, per germline (reference sequence). Trimming removed 6 bases from V and 5 bases from J, with 10 bases in between. Produced via immunoSEQ multiplex PCR; TCRdb's table is partial and in-frame only. This sample has around 26,000 clones, with roughly nine tenths found just once. The receptor's source is a female donor older than 55 with stage II squamous cell lung carcinoma. The chain uses TRBV7-9 and TRBJ2-5; D possibly corresponds to TRBD2 (5 bases). Specimen: peripheral blood, collected before any cancer treatment. In DNA, the CDR3 is TGTGCCAGCAGGAGGGAATTGGAGACCCAGTACTTC. Translated, it gives CASRRELETQYF.